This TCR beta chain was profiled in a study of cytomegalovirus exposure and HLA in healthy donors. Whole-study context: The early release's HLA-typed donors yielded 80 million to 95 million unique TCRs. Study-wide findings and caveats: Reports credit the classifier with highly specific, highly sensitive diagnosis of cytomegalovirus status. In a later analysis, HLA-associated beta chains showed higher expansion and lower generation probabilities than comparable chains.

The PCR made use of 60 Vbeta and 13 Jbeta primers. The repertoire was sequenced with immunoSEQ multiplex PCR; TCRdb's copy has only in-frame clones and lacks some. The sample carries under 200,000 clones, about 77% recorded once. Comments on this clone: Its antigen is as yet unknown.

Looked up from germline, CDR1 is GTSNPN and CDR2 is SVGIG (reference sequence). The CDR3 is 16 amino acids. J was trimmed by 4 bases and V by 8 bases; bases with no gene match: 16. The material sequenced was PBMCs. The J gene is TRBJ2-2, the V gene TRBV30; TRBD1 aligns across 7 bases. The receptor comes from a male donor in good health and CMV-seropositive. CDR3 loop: CATPDRGLTGTGELFF. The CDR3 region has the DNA TGTGCCACTCCGGATAGGGGGCTAACGGGCACCGGGGAGCTGTTTTTT.